This TCR beta chain was documented in a study of T cells after yellow fever vaccination. Findings and caveats of the study: A secondary response was less intense yet reached its peak sooner, at day 5 versus 15.

This clonotype turned up a few times. What it binds is not known. Germline CDR1 MNHEY, CDR2 SVGEGT. This CDR3 is 12 amino acids long. Trimming took 7 bases from V and 4 from J, leaving 8 bases between them. TCRdb reprocessed the 5' RACE reads via MiXCR and lists one record per CDR3 protein. The repertoire has 150,000 to 200,000 distinct CDR3 sequences, approximately 6.2% of them found once; the top ten carry about 2.8%. The sequence came from a man between 18 and 35 years old who received the YFV17D yellow fever vaccine. This sequence joins TRBV6-2 or TRBV6-3 and TRBJ1-5; D remains ambiguous. Sequences were derived from CD4+ T cells sorted from PBMCs, sampled on the day of the first yellow fever vaccination. This chain's CDR3 is CASKRENQPQHF. As DNA, the CDR3 is TGTGCCAGCAAACGGGAGAATCAGCCCCAGCATTTT.